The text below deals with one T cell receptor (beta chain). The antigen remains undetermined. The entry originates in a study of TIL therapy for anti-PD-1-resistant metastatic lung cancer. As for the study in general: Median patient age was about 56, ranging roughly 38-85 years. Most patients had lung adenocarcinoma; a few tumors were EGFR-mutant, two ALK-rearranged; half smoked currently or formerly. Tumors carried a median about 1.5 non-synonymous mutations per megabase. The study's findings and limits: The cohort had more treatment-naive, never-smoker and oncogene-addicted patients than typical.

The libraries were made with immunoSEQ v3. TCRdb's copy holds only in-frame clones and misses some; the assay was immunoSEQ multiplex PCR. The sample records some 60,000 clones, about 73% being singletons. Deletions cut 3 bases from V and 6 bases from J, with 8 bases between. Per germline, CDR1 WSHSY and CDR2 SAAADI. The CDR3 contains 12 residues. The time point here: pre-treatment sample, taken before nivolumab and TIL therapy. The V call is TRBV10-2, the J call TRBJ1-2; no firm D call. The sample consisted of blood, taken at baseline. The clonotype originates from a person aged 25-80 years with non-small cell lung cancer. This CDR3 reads CASSDLNNGYTF. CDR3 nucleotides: TGCGCCAGCAGTGATTTAAATAATGGCTACACCTTC.